A selection of T cell receptor beta chains follows, all from one sample in a study of CD8 T cells in Susac syndrome. A single record per CDR3 protein comes from TCRdb applying MiXCR to the immunoSEQ multiplex PCR reads. The sample consists of tens of thousands of distinct CDR3 sequences, around 94% of them appearing once. The sample consisted of CD4+ T cells from PBMCs. These receptors were obtained from a human donor with Susac syndrome. Each CDR3 is given with its conserved first and last residue. The D gene is left open where the match is weak. Clone size, where shown, is once, few, many, or a class for clones that have expanded.

abundance,v_gene,d_gene,j_gene,CDR3nt,CDR3aa
.,TRBV30,.,TRBJ2-4,TGTGCCGGGGGACATCTAGCCAAAAACATTCAGTACTTC,CAGGHLAKNIQYF
.,TRBV30,.,TRBJ1-1,TGTGCCTGGAGTGTCGAAAGGGGAGAAGCTTTCTTT,CAWSVERGEAFF
.,TRBV4-3,.,TRBJ2-1,TGCGCCAGCAGCCAGGGTCTAAACAATGAGCAGTTCTTC,CASSQGLNNEQFF
.,TRBV12-3/TRBV12-4,.,TRBJ1-6,TGTGCCAGCAGCTTGGGGGACGTAAGGAGGTCACCCCTCCACTTT,CASSLGDVRRSPLHF
.,TRBV15,.,TRBJ1-5,TGTGCCACCCCAACGTTGGACACACCTATGAATAGCAATCAGCCCCAGCATTTT,CATPTLDTPMNSNQPQHF
.,TRBV24-1,.,TRBJ2-3,TGTGCCACCAGTGATTGGGGGAATACGCAGTATTTT,CATSDWGNTQYF
once,TRBV20-1,.,TRBJ1-1,TGCAGTGCTAGGACACTGAACACTGAAGCTTTCTTT,CSARTLNTEAFF
.,TRBV28,TRBD1,TRBJ2-1,TGTGCCAGCAGCCTATACAGGGGACAGGGTAGTAGCAATGAGCAGTTCTTC,CASSLYRGQGSSNEQFF
.,TRBV28,TRBD1,TRBJ2-7,TGTGCCAGCAGAACGGGACAGGGGGTGAAGCAGTACTTC,CASRTGQGVKQYF
.,TRBV2,.,TRBJ2-2,TGTGCCAGCAGTGATTTAAGGGCCCGGGAGCTGTTTTTT,CASSDLRARELFF
.,TRBV19,TRBD1,TRBJ1-1,TGTGCCAGTAGTCTGATCAGGGGGGGCACTGAAGCTTTCTTT,CASSLIRGGTEAFF
.,TRBV25-1,.,TRBJ1-4,TGTGCCAGCAGTGACCCTTCTGGGGAAAAACTGTTTTTT,CASSDPSGEKLFF
.,TRBV7-8,.,TRBJ1-5,TGTGCCAGCAGCCCCGGGACATATGGCAATCAGCCCCAGCATTTT,CASSPGTYGNQPQHF
.,TRBV4-1,TRBD1,TRBJ1-1,TGCGCCAGCAGCCAAGACCCGGGACAGAGGAACACTGAAGCTTTCTTT,CASSQDPGQRNTEAFF
once,TRBV15,.,TRBJ2-5,TGTGCCACCAGCAGAAGACACGCAGGGGAAGAGACCCAGTACTTC,CATSRRHAGEETQYF
.,TRBV4-1,.,TRBJ1-5,TGCGCCAGCAGCCAAGATTCAGGTCCGAATCAGCCCCAGCATTTT,CASSQDSGPNQPQHF
.,TRBV7-6,.,TRBJ2-1,TGTGCCAGCAGCTTAGTGGTGAGGGGGAATGAGCAGTTCTTC,CASSLVVRGNEQFF